One and the same sample provided the 21 T cell receptor beta chains below, sequenced in a study of OX40 agonist ivuxolimab in advanced cancers. Measured with immunoSEQ multiplex PCR; TCRdb has only the in-frame clones, and not every one. The sample yields roughly 74,000 clones, roughly 90% seen once. The specimen was CD4+ or CD8+ T cells sorted from blood, collected in a trial of the OX40 agonist ivuxolimab. The receptor source for this set is an adult with an advanced solid tumor such as melanoma, head and neck, liver or kidney cancer.

Regarding this clone: This same CDR3 is encoded by further DNA sequences in the sample. The gene calls are TRBV6-1 and TRBJ2-7, with 7 bases lining up with TRBD1. Germline loops: CDR1 MNHNS, CDR2 SASEGT. V lost 1 base to trimming and J lost 0 bases; unmatched junction nucleotides: 0. The CDR3 has 14 residues. CDR3 coding DNA: TGTGCCAGCAGTGAAGGGGACAGCTCCTACGAGCAGTACTTC. It yields the protein CASSEGDSSYEQYF.

J is TRBJ1-6 and V is TRBV7-2; D is possibly TRBD1 (5 bases). CDR1 is SGHTA, CDR2 FQGNSA, per germline. V lost 10 bases, J lost 4 bases, and 20 bases lay in between. The CDR3 sequence is 16 residues long. The CDR3 is CATLPHPGRYNSPLHF. CDR3 in DNA: TGTGCCACCTTACCTCACCCGGGACGGTATAATTCACCCCTCCACTTT.

The V gene is TRBV11-2, the J gene TRBJ2-1; no reliable D call. This CDR3 region has 11 residues. Germline CDR1 SGHAT, CDR2 FQNNGV. Trimming shortened V by 5 bases and J by 5 bases, and 4 bases separated the two germline ends. The CDR3 loop is CASSPNNEQFF. CDR3 sequence (DNA): TGTGCCAGCAGCCCGAACAATGAGCAGTTCTTC.

This rearrangement joins TRBV7-6 to TRBJ1-2, with 11 bases identical to TRBD1. Germline CDR1 SGHVS, CDR2 FNYEAQ. V shed 8 bases and J 7 bases; nucleotides not matched to a gene: 9. CDR3 length equals 14 residues. CDR3 nucleotide sequence: TGTGCCAGCGCCCCCGGGACAGGGGGTCGTGGCTACACCTTC. This gives the protein CASAPGTGGRGYTF.

The rearrangement links TRBV6-1 to TRBJ2-5; TRBD1 might be the D (6 bases). Germline CDR1 is MNHNS and CDR2 is SASEGT. The CDR3 length is 13 residues. Trimming stripped 5 bases from V and 2 bases from J, with 9 bases between. The DNA for the CDR3 is TGTGCCAGCAGTTCAGGGGAGCAAGAGACCCAGTACTTC. Translated, it gives CASSSGEQETQYF.

CDR3 sequence: CASSYSEGYYGYTF. The CDR3 nucleotides read TGTGCCAGCAGTTACTCGGAGGGGTACTATGGCTACACCTTC. The V call is TRBV6-5, the J call TRBJ1-2; TRBD1 might be the D (5 bases). The CDR3 extends over 14 amino acids. Germline values: CDR1 MNHEY, CDR2 SVGAGI. Between the trimmed V and J ends, which lost 0 bases and 3 bases, there was a span of 8 bases.

The chain links TRBV7-2 to TRBJ1-2; the D is unclear. V lost 5 bases and J lost 2, with 6 bases in between. The CDR3 sequence is 12 residues long. Germline V gives CDR1 SGHTA, CDR2 FQGNSA. The CDR3 spells CASSHWNYGYTF. The CDR3 nucleotides read TGTGCCAGCAGCCACTGGAACTATGGCTACACCTTC.

The rearrangement uses TRBV19 and TRBJ2-2; the D gene is possibly TRBD1 (6 bases). Germline CDR1 reads LNHDA; CDR2 reads SQIVND (reference sequence). V dropped 10 bases and J dropped 6 bases, with 18 bases sitting between them. CDR3 length equals 14 residues. This CDR3 reads CATSSHRAAGELFF. DNA for the CDR3: TGTGCCACCTCCAGCCACAGGGCGGCCGGGGAGCTGTTTTTT. The variable domain in full, with the rest retrieved from reference TRBV19 and TRBJ2-2, is DGGITQSPKYLFRKEGQNVTLSCEQNLNHDAMYWYRQDPGQGLRLIYYSQIVNDFQKGDIAEGYSVSREKKESFPLTVTSAQKNPTAFYLCATSSHRAAGELFFGEGSRLTVL.

This chain links TRBV7-6 with TRBJ1-4; D is ambiguous. Trimming shortened V by 5 bases and J by 3 bases, and 10 bases separated the two germline ends. The CDR3 runs to 14 residues. CDR1 is SGHVS and CDR2 is FNYEAQ in the germline V gene. CDR3 protein: CASSKFEPNEKLFF. Written as DNA, the CDR3 is TGTGCCAGCAGCAAGTTCGAGCCTAATGAAAAACTGTTTTTT.

CDR3 bases: TGCGCCAGCAGTGTGGAGGTCTCGGGGGACACTGAAGCTTTCTTT. This encodes CASSVEVSGDTEAFF. The chain joins TRBV10-2 to TRBJ1-1; TRBD1 is a possible D gene (5 bases). Trimming took 4 bases from V and 3 from J, leaving 15 bases between them. Per germline, CDR1 WSHSY and CDR2 SAAADI. The CDR3 contains 15 residues.

The chain employs TRBV6-1 and TRBJ2-3; D is perhaps TRBD1 or TRBD2 (5 bases each). V dropped 4 bases and J dropped 4 bases, with 21 bases sitting between them. Germline loops: CDR1 MNHNS, CDR2 SASEGT. This CDR3 spans 17 amino acids. CDR3 in DNA: TGTGCCAGCAGTGTCAGGGCTAGCCCTGAAATCCCAGATACGCAGTATTTT. It specifies CASSVRASPEIPDTQYF.

V gene TRBV9 combines with J gene TRBJ1-3, with unresolved D. From germline, CDR1 is SGDLS and CDR2 YYNGEE. Between the trimmed V and J ends, which lost 2 bases and 0 bases, there was a span of 3 bases. The CDR3 has 13 amino acids. CDR3 DNA: TGTGCCAGCAGCGTCCCCTCTGGAAACACCATATATTTT. Translating it yields CASSVPSGNTIYF.

The chain joins TRBV5-4 to TRBJ2-7; D uncertain. The V gene lost 0 bases and the J gene lost 1 base, with 8 bases spanning the gap. Germline-derived CDR1 and CDR2 are SGHNT and YYREEE (reference sequence). The CDR3 is 14 amino acids. CDR3 protein: CASSLGGESYEQYF. CDR3 bases: TGTGCCAGCAGCTTGGGGGGTGAGTCCTACGAGCAGTACTTC.

This chain joins TRBV27 and TRBJ2-7; TRBD1 agrees at 9 bases. Germline assignment: CDR1 MNHEY and CDR2 SMNVEV (reference sequence). This CDR3 is 15 amino acids long. V shed 7 bases and J 3 bases; nucleotides not matched to a gene: 10. The chain's CDR3 is CASILTGTGSYEQYF. The CDR3 DNA reads TGTGCCAGCATACTCACCGGGACAGGGAGCTACGAGCAGTACTTC.

CDR3 residues: CASSLSGGLANYGYTF. The CDR3, as DNA: TGTGCCAGCAGTTTATCGGGGGGCCTAGCTAACTATGGCTACACCTTC. The chain combines TRBV27 with TRBJ1-2; tentatively, D is TRBD1 (6 bases). CDR3 length: 16 residues. In germline, CDR1 is MNHEY, CDR2 SMNVEV (reference sequence). V gave up 0 bases and J gave up 0 bases, with 11 bases separating them.

Regarding this clone: Additional DNA sequences in this sample encode the identical CDR3. The CDR3 DNA follows: TGCGCCAGCAGCCAGGACCGCAATCAGCCCCAGCATTTT. Translated, it gives CASSQDRNQPQHF. This chain links TRBV4-1 with TRBJ1-5; D uncertain. The V end lost 3 bases, the J end lost 2 bases, and 5 bases lay between the germline ends. The V gene's germline CDR1 is MGHRA and CDR2 YSYEKL. CDR3 length: 13 amino acids.

The chain employs TRBV11-2 and TRBJ2-3; 8 bases agree with TRBD1. The V and J ends lost 0 bases and 5 bases, in that order; junction bases with no gene match: 10. In germline, CDR1 is SGHAT, CDR2 FQNNGV. The CDR3 covers 17 residues. The CDR3 region is CASSLEVGRGRLDTQYF. The CDR3, as DNA: TGTGCCAGCAGCTTAGAGGTGGGCAGGGGGCGCTTAGATACGCAGTATTTT.

The genes are TRBV6-4 and TRBJ2-2, with a possible D match to TRBD2 (6 bases). Germline CDR1 reads MRHNA; CDR2 reads SNTAGT. The ends were cut back, 7 bases at V and 5 bases at J, with 14 bases in the middle. The CDR3 is 14 residues long. CDR3 bases: TGTGCCAGCACTCGGGGGAAGCGGACCGGGGAGCTGTTTTTT. Translated, it gives CASTRGKRTGELFF.

The genes are TRBV7-9 and TRBJ1-6, with TRBD1 as a possible D gene (6 bases). V was clipped by 5 bases and J by 8 bases, with 22 bases between them. The CDR3 runs 17 residues. From germline, CDR1 is SEHNR and CDR2 FQNEAQ (reference sequence). Written as DNA, the CDR3 is TGTGCCAGCAGCCCATACCTGCGACAGGTTGAAGATTCACCCCTCCACTTT. Translated: CASSPYLRQVEDSPLHF.

This clone showed up just once. Germline and junction disagree at one end, which may indicate a read error. This chain connects TRBV20-1 to TRBJ2-7; no clear D. The CDR3 is 9 amino acids. The germline CDR1 and CDR2 sequences are DFQATT and SNEGSKA (reference sequence). The CDR3 nucleotides read TGCAGTGCTGGAACCCCCAGGTTCTTC. Its protein product is CSAGTPRFF.

The chain combines TRBV21-1 with TRBJ2-7; the table's D call TRBD2 went unverified against the DNA. TRBV21-1 is classified as a pseudogene. This CDR3 has 14 residues. The CDR3 coding sequence is TGTGCCAGCAGTCCGGAGGGGGGGACCTACGAGCAGTACTTC. Translated, it gives CASSPEGGTYEQYF.